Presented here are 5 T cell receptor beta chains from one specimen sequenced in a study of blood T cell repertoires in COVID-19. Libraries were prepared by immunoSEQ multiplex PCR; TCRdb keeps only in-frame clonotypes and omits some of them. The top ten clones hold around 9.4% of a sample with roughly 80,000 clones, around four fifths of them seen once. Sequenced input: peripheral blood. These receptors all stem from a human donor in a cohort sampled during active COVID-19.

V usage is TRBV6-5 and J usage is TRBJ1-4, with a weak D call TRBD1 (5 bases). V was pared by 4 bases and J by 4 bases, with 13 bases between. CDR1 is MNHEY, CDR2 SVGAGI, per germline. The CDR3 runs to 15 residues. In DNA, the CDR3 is TGTGCCAGCAGTTTTGGACGGAGGGGTAATGAAAAACTGTTTTTT. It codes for CASSFGRRGNEKLFF.

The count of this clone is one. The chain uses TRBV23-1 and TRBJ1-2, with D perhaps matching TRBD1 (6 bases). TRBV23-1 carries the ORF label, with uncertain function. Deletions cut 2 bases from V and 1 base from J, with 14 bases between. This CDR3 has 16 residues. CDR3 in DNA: TGCGCCAGCAGTCAAGCAGGGGCCCATGGTAACTATGGCTACACCTTC. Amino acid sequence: CASSQAGAHGNYGYTF.

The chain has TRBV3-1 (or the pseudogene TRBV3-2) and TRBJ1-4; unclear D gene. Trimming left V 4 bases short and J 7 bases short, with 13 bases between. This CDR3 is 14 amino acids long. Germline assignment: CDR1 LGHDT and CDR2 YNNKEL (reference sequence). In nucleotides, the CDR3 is TGTGCCAGCAGCCTGGCAGGCTTGGGTGAAAAACTGTTTTTT. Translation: CASSLAGLGEKLFF.

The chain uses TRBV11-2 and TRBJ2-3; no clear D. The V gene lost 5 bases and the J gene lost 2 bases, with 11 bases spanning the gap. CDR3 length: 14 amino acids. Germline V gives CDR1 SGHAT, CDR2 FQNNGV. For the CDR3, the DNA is TGTGCCAGCAGCCGTCGGCGGTCCACAGATACGCAGTATTTT. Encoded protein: CASSRRRSTDTQYF. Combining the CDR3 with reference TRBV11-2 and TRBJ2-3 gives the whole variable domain EAGVAQSPRYKIIEKRQSVAFWCNPISGHATLYWYQQILGQGPKLLIQFQNNGVVDDSQLPKDRFSAERLKGVDSTLKIQPAKLEDSAVYLCASSRRRSTDTQYFGPGTRLTVL.

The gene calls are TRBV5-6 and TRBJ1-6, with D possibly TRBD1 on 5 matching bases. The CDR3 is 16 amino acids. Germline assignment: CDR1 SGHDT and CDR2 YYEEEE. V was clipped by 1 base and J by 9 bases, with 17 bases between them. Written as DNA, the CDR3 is TGTGCCAGCAGCTTGACCCCGGCCAGGGCCGGTTCACCCCTCCACTTT. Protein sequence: CASSLTPARAGSPLHF.